Below are 12 T cell receptor beta chains sequenced from a single sample in a study of graft-versus-host responses after intestinal transplantation. Libraries were prepared by immunoSEQ multiplex PCR; TCRdb keeps only in-frame clonotypes and omits some of them. The table shows about 90,000 clones, with roughly 90% occurring only once. These TCRs are of unknown antigen specificity. Specimen: unstimulated CD4+ T cells sorted from spleen or lymph node cells, collected before intestinal transplant. The origin of the receptors is a human donor who received an intestinal transplant.

The chain carries TRBV19 and TRBJ2-3; 11 nucleotides match TRBD2. The ends lost 5 bases at V and 1 base at J; junction bases unmatched: 8. There are 17 residues in the CDR3. Germline V lookup: CDR1 LNHDA, CDR2 SQIVND (reference sequence). Written as DNA, the CDR3 is TGTGCCAGTAGTTATCTTAGCGGGAGGGCCCGCACAGATACGCAGTATTTT. Translating it yields CASSYLSGRARTDTQYF.

The CDR3 reads CASSPPVGRADEQFF. For the CDR3, the DNA is TGTGCCAGCTCACCACCGGTAGGCCGGGCCGATGAGCAGTTCTTC. The chain carries TRBV18 and TRBJ2-1; D call uncertain. Between the trimmed V and J ends, which lost 0 bases and 8 bases, there was a span of 14 bases. The CDR3 consists of 15 residues. The germline V gene has CDR1 KGHSH and CDR2 LQKENI.

V and J are TRBV9 and TRBJ2-1; D is unclear. Germline values: CDR1 SGDLS, CDR2 YYNGEE. Trimming removed 0 bases from V and 0 bases from J, with 16 bases in between. CDR3 length: 18 amino acids. DNA for the CDR3: TGTGCCAGCAGCGTAGCCCGCAACTACCTGAGCTCCTACAATGAGCAGTTCTTC. As protein: CASSVARNYLSSYNEQFF.

J is TRBJ2-3 and V is TRBV29-1, with D perhaps being TRBD1 or TRBD2 (5 bases each). Trimming removed 7 bases at V and 6 bases at J, with 11 bases between. Germline CDR1 is SQVTM and CDR2 is ANQGSEA. The CDR3 covers 11 residues. The CDR3 DNA sequence: TGCAGCGGCCAGGGAGAGGATACGCAGTATTTT. It translates to CSGQGEDTQYF.

V and J are TRBV19 and TRBJ2-7; 7 bases are shared with TRBD1. Germline V lookup: CDR1 LNHDA, CDR2 SQIVND (reference sequence). Losses at the gene ends were 6 bases for V and 3 bases for J; bases not matched to a gene: 11. The CDR3 has 15 residues. In DNA form, the CDR3 reads TGTGCCAGTAGCCCGCCGGGACAGCCAGACTACGAGCAGTACTTC. Amino acids: CASSPPGQPDYEQYF.

This sequence joins TRBV9 and TRBJ1-3, with D possibly being TRBD1 (6 bases). Germline CDR1 SGDLS, CDR2 YYNGEE. V gave up 5 bases and J gave up 4 bases, with 16 bases separating them. CDR3 length: 15 amino acids. CDR3: CASRGTQGSGNTIYF. The CDR3 DNA reads TGTGCCAGCAGAGGGACGCAGGGGTCCGGAAACACCATATATTTT.

The chain is built from TRBV28 and TRBJ1-2, with D unclear. The CDR3 contains 11 residues. CDR1 is MDHEN and CDR2 is SYDVKM in the germline V gene. V lost 3 bases, J lost 8 bases, and 7 bases lay in between. This CDR3 reads CASSLRGGYTF. For the CDR3, the DNA is TGTGCCAGCAGTTTGCGAGGCGGCTACACCTTC.

The chain couples TRBV10-3 to TRBJ1-5; TRBD1 might be the D (5 bases). Between the trimmed V and J ends, which lost 6 bases and 7 bases, there was a span of 16 bases. The CDR3 sequence is 14 residues long. Germline lookup yields CDR1 ENHRY and CDR2 SYGVKD. The CDR3: CAIRSSVTGQPQHF. CDR3 DNA sequence: TGTGCCATCAGGAGCAGTGTAACAGGACAGCCCCAGCATTTT.

The chain's CDR3 is CASSLGGPYEQYF. CDR3 nucleotide sequence: TGTGCCAGCAGCTTAGGGGGCCCCTACGAGCAGTACTTC. The chain links TRBV5-8 to TRBJ2-7, with 7 positions matching TRBD1. With V trimmed by 2 bases and J by 2 bases, 1 base remained unmatched. This CDR3 has 13 amino acids. CDR1 and CDR2 from the germline V gene are SGHTS and YDEGEE.

The chain employs TRBV19 and TRBJ2-5; D unresolved. This CDR3 has 13 residues. Looked up from germline, CDR1 is LNHDA and CDR2 is SQIVND (reference sequence). Trimming shortened V by 5 bases and J by 2 bases, and 9 bases separated the two germline ends. The CDR3 protein is CASSWAGQETQYF. CDR3 in DNA: TGTGCCAGTAGTTGGGCAGGACAAGAGACCCAGTACTTC.

The chain employs TRBV15 and TRBJ2-3, with TRBD2 matching 7 bases. Germline CDR1 is LNHNV and CDR2 is YYDKDF (reference sequence). CDR3 size: 13 residues. The trim removed 5 bases at V and 11 bases at J, leaving 10 bases unmatched. This CDR3 reads CATSWSSGLMQYF. CDR3 nucleotides: TGTGCCACCAGCTGGTCTAGCGGCCTGATGCAGTATTTT.

Of note for this clone: Other DNA sequences in the sample encode the same CDR3. This chain links TRBV6-1 with TRBJ1-5; D is possibly TRBD1 (5 bases). The V gene lost 1 base and the J gene lost 6 bases, with 7 bases spanning the gap. Germline CDR1 and CDR2: MNHNS and SASEGT. This CDR3 contains 13 residues. This CDR3 reads CASSEVRGQPQHF. Written as DNA, the CDR3 is TGTGCCAGCAGTGAAGTGAGGGGTCAGCCCCAGCATTTT.